The present TCR beta chain was sequenced within a study of T cells in Graves' hyperthyroidism and ophthalmopathy. Study-wide results and caveats: Model-based prediction identified ophthalmopathy a median around 6.5 months prior to its onset. Blood also carried most thyroid clonotypes expanded above 0.001.

TCR beta CDR3 regions were amplified from RNA. HTBI primers were used for first-round RT-PCR of the TCR CDR3. TCRdb used MiXCR to reprocess the multiplex PCR reads, holding one entry per CDR3 protein. The table includes hundreds of thousands of distinct CDR3 sequences, 14% detected once. In this sample, this clonotype turned up a few times. Its antigen is not known. Uncontrolled infection, other autoimmune disease, pregnancy and lactation each barred patients from inclusion. The sample consisted of blood. This sequence was found in a woman in her late teens or twenties with Graves' hyperthyroidism.

For the CDR3, the DNA is TGTGCCAGTAGTACCTGGACAGGGTACTACGAGCAGTACTTC. Translated, it gives CASSTWTGYYEQYF. The chain uses TRBV19 and TRBJ2-7; 8 bases line up with TRBD1. V shed 4 bases, J shed 3 bases, and the junction held 5 bases outside the gene matches. Germline V lookup: CDR1 LNHDA, CDR2 SQIVND (reference sequence). The CDR3 is made up of 14 amino acids.